This TCR beta chain was observed in a study of T cell clones after liver transplantation. V lost 5 bases and J 6 bases, leaving 19 bases between the germline ends. Germline CDR1 is SEHNR and CDR2 is FQNEAQ (reference sequence). The CDR3 sequence is 16 residues long. Sequencing was performed with immunoSEQ multiplex PCR; in TCRdb, only in-frame clones are kept and a portion is missing. Of under 35,000 clones listed, about 95% are singletons. This sample comprised CD8+ T cells from blood, obtained 12 months after liver transplant. This clonotype was sampled from a human patient who received a liver transplant. Some T cells may be transferred from the graft donor. The chain employs TRBV7-9 and TRBJ2-2; a possible D gene is TRBD2 (5 bases). The CDR3 DNA reads as TGTGCCAGCAGCCCCCGCCGTCTCCCGGGATCCGGGGAGCTGTTTTTT. Residues: CASSPRRLPGSGELFF.